This T cell receptor (beta chain) originates from a study of CD8 T cells in ankylosing spondylitis. Quantitative molecular-barcoded 5'-RACE generated the TCR beta libraries. TCRdb redid the calling of the 5' RACE reads with MiXCR, one entry per CDR3 protein. The table lists roughly 90,000 distinct CDR3 sequences, about 7.7% of them singletons, with more than 9.5% in the top ten. This clonotype was detected many times. What it binds is not known. Study-wide results and limits: Reported data indicate significant enrichment of disease-linked clones within matched ankylosing spondylitis synovial fluid. Apparently characteristic of ankylosing spondylitis blood was a TCR beta motif (under ten highly homologous variants). Within peripheral blood, clones linked to disease were CD8+ and relatively rare.

This clonotype originated in a male donor with ankylosing spondylitis or in good health (not recorded which). Sequencing was done on a sample of blood, either unsorted or a sorted T cell fraction (not recorded which).

This CDR3 reads CASSQEGGLGQPQHF. CDR3 DNA: TGCGCCAGCAGCCAAGAAGGGGGGTTAGGACAGCCCCAGCATTTT. J is TRBJ1-5 and V is TRBV4-1; a possible D gene is TRBD1 (6 bases). Deletions cut 0 bases from V and 7 bases from J, with 13 bases between. Germline CDR1 reads MGHRA; CDR2 reads YSYEKL. The CDR3 consists of 15 residues.